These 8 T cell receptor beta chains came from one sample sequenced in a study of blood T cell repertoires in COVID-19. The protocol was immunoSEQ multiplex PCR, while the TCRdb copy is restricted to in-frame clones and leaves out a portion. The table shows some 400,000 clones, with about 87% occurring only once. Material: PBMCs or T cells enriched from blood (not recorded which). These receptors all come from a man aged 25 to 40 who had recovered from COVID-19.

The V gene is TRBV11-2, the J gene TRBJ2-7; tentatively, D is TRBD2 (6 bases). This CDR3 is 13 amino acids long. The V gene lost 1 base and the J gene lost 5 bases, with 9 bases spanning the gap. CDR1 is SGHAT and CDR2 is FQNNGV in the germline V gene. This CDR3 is CASSLVGGDEQYF. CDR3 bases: TGTGCCAGCAGCTTAGTCGGCGGGGACGAGCAGTACTTC.

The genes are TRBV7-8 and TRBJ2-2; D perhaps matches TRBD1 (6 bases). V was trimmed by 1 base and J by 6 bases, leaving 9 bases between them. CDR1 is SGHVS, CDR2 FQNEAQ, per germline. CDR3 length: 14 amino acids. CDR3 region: CASSLVSGAGELFF. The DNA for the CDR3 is TGTGCCAGCAGCTTAGTTTCAGGGGCCGGGGAGCTGTTTTTT.

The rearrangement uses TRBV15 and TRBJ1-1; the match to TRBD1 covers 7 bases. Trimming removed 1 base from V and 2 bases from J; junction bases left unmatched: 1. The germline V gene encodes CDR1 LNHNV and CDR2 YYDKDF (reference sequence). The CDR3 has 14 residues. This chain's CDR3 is CATSRGQGNTEAFF. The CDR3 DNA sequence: TGTGCCACCAGCAGAGGACAGGGAAACACTGAAGCTTTCTTT.

The CDR3 nucleotides read TGTGCCAGCAGCTCCACAGGGACTGGCTACACCTTC. Translation: CASSSTGTGYTF. V usage is TRBV6-5 and J usage is TRBJ1-2; perhaps TRBD1 as D (6 bases). V was cut by 6 bases and J by 7 bases, with 12 bases left in between. Germline CDR1 MNHEY, CDR2 SVGAGI. The CDR3 is 12 residues long.

CDR3 nucleotides: TGTGCCAGCTCACCACAGGACAGGACCCCCCAAGGCTACACCTTC. This gives the protein CASSPQDRTPQGYTF. V is TRBV18 and J is TRBJ1-2; 7 bases are a match to TRBD1. After removal of 1 base from V and 8 bases from J, the junction contained 10 bases not matched to a gene. The CDR3 has 15 amino acids. Per germline, CDR1 KGHSH and CDR2 LQKENI.

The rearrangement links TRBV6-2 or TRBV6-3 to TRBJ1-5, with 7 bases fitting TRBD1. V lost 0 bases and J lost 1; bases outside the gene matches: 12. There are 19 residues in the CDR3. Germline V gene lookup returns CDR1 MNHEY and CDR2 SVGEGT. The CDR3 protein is CASSYSRAVGTASNQPQHF. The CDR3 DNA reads TGTGCCAGCAGTTACTCGAGGGCGGTAGGGACAGCGAGCAATCAGCCCCAGCATTTT.

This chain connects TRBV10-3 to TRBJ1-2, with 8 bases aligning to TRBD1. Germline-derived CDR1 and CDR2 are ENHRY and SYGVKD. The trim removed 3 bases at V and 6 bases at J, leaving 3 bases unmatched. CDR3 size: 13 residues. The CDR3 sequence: CAISDRQGNGYTF. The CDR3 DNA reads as TGTGCCATCAGTGATCGACAGGGGAATGGCTACACCTTC.

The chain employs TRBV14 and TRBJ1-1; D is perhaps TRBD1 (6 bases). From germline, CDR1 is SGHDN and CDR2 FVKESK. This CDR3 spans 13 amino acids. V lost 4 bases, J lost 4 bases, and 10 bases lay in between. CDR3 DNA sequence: TGTGCCAGCAGCCCACGACAGGCCACTGAAGCTTTCTTT. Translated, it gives CASSPRQATEAFF.